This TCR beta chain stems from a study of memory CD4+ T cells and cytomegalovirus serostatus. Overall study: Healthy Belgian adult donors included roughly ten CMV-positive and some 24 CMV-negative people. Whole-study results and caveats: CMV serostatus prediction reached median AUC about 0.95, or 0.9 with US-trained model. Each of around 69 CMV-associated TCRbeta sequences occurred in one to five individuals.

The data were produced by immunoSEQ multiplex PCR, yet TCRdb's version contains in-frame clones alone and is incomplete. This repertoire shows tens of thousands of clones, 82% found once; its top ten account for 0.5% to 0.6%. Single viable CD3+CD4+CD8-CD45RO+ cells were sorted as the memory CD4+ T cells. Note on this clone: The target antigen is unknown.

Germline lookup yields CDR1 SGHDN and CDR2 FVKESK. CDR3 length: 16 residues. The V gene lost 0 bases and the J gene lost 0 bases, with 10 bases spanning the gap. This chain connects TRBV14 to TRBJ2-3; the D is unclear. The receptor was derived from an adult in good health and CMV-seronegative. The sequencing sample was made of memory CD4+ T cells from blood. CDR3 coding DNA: TGTGCCAGCAGCCAAGATGCCGTGCAAAGCACAGATACGCAGTATTTT. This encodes CASSQDAVQSTDTQYF.